What follows are 30 T cell receptor beta chains derived from one specimen sequenced in a study of CD8+CD57+ T cells in acquired aplastic anemia. Researchers used genomic DNA as the template to profile TCR beta VDJ and CDR3. TCRdb re-analysed the reads in MiXCR, keeping a single row per CDR3 protein. The table lists about 190,000 distinct CDR3 sequences, 64% of them singletons, with 46% in the top ten. Sequenced sample: sorted CD4+, CD8+, or CD8+CD57+ T cells (not recorded which) from PBMCs. All receptors derive from a human donor with severe aplastic anemia or a healthy control (not recorded which).

The V and J genes are TRBV7-2 and TRBJ2-3; TRBD2 agrees at 10 bases. From germline, CDR1 is SGHTA and CDR2 FQGNSA. Germline trimming cut 2 bases from V and 5 bases from J; bases unmatched to any gene: 1. The CDR3 loop spans 14 amino acids. CDR3: CASSLTSGVDTQYF. The CDR3 DNA follows: TGTGCCAGCAGCTTAACTAGCGGGGTAGATACGCAGTATTTT.

V usage is TRBV7-9 and J usage is TRBJ1-2; 7 nucleotides agree with TRBD1. CDR3 size: 15 residues. Germline lookup yields CDR1 SEHNR and CDR2 FQNEAQ (reference sequence). V dropped 5 bases and J dropped 0; count of bases not matched to a gene: 6. The CDR3 nucleotides are TGTGCCAGCAGCGTCCCGGGACAGCCTAACTATGGCTACACCTTC. Residues: CASSVPGQPNYGYTF.

This clonotype was seen a few times. The genes are TRBV9 and TRBJ2-2; D ambiguous. The CDR3 runs to 12 residues. The V and J ends lost 3 bases and 5 bases respectively, with 5 bases between them. CDR1 and CDR2 from the germline V gene are SGDLS and YYNGEE. The CDR3 loop reads CASSAVTGELFF. As DNA, the CDR3 is TGTGCCAGCAGCGCAGTTACCGGGGAGCTGTTTTTT. The full variable domain, its missing parts supplied by reference TRBV9 and TRBJ2-2, is DSGVTQTPKHLITATGQRVTLRCSPRSGDLSVYWYQQSLDQGLQFLIQYYNGEERAKGNILERFSAQQFPDLHSELNLSSLELGDSALYFCASSAVTGELFFGEGSRLTVL.

This clonotype was observed at least ten times. The gene calls are TRBV4-3 and TRBJ2-7; D is uncertain. CDR3 length equals 14 residues. Trimming cost V 0 bases and J 5 bases, with 11 bases left between them. Germline V gene data show CDR1 as LGHNA and CDR2 as YSLEER. For the CDR3, the DNA is TGCGCCAGCAGCCAAGATTATGGGTATAACGAGCAGTACTTC. Translated, it gives CASSQDYGYNEQYF.

The gene calls are TRBV7-2 and TRBJ2-5; weak D call: TRBD2 (6 bases). CDR1 SGHTA and CDR2 FQGNSA come from the germline V gene. Trimming took off 1 base at V and 5 bases at J, with 17 bases between the two ends. This CDR3 is built from 16 residues. The CDR3 loop is CASSLVRRASYETQYF. The CDR3 DNA sequence: TGTGCCAGCAGCTTAGTAAGGAGGGCCAGCTATGAGACCCAGTACTTC.

As regards this clonotype: The CDR3 ends on some other residue instead of the conserved phenylalanine or tryptophan, so this is likely a read error. The DNA is left out, because the CDR3 cannot be placed on it with certainty; the CDR3 is given as TCRdb lists it. V and J are TRBV20-1 and TRBJ2-5; the table names TRBD1, a call not compared with the DNA. The CDR3 has 10 amino acids, counting both end residues. Germline V gives CDR1 DFQATT, CDR2 SNEGSKA (reference sequence). CDR3 in amino acids: CSATSRGPNY.

The chain is built from TRBV5-1 and TRBJ2-5; D is uncertain. The germline gives CDR1 SGHRS, CDR2 YFSETQ. The CDR3 covers 13 residues. V was shortened by 0 bases and J by 5 bases, with 8 bases between the two germline ends. Here the CDR3 DNA reads TGCGCCAGCAGCTTGGCCTACGCGGAGACCCAGTACTTC. Translated, it gives CASSLAYAETQYF.

This clonotype appeared a few times. This rearrangement joins TRBV9 to TRBJ1-6; D possibly corresponds to TRBD1 (6 bases). Germline CDR1 and CDR2: SGDLS and YYNGEE. V was trimmed by 2 bases and J by 6 bases, leaving 9 bases between them. This CDR3 is 14 amino acids long. CDR3 in amino acids: CASSVQGLNSPLHF. CDR3 DNA: TGTGCCAGCAGCGTGCAGGGGCTTAATTCACCCCTCCACTTT.

This clonotype has ten or more counts. The chain joins TRBV29-1 to TRBJ2-5; D remains unclear. Germline V lookup: CDR1 SQVTM, CDR2 ANQGSEA. V was trimmed by 5 bases and J by 5 bases, leaving 15 bases between them. The CDR3 sequence is 13 residues long. This CDR3 reads CSVPLGIGETQYF. The CDR3 DNA follows: TGCAGCGTTCCTTTAGGGATTGGGGAGACCCAGTACTTC. The full variable domain, in which reference TRBV29-1 and TRBJ2-5 provide the parts outside the CDR3, is SAVISQKPSRDICQRGTSLTIQCQVDSQVTMMFWYRQQPGQSLTLIATANQGSEATYESGFVIDKFPISRPNLTFSTLTVSNMSPEDSSIYLCSVPLGIGETQYFGPGTRLLVL.

The CDR3 loop is CSVGLAGGSTDTQYF. DNA of the CDR3: TGCAGCGTTGGCCTAGCGGGAGGAAGCACAGATACGCAGTATTTT. The chain couples TRBV29-1 to TRBJ2-3; 11 nucleotides align to TRBD2. CDR1 is SQVTM, CDR2 ANQGSEA, per germline. The junction had 3 bases not matched to a gene; V was cut back by 4 bases and J by 0 bases. The CDR3 spans 15 residues.

The rearrangement joins TRBV20-1 to TRBJ1-2; D is possibly TRBD1 (6 bases). V dropped 5 bases and J dropped 4 bases, with 14 bases sitting between them. Germline lookup yields CDR1 DFQATT and CDR2 SNEGSKA (reference sequence). The CDR3 contains 13 residues. CDR3 residues: CSAPGTWGYGYTF. The CDR3 nucleotides are TGCAGTGCTCCTGGGACATGGGGCTATGGCTACACCTTC.

The CDR3 is CASSLVGGTNEKLFF. CDR3 DNA: TGCGCCAGCAGCTTGGTCGGGGGAACTAATGAAAAACTGTTTTTT. The chain joins TRBV5-1 to TRBJ1-4; maybe TRBD1 (5 bases). Germline CDR1 reads SGHRS; CDR2 reads YFSETQ. Trimming removed 0 bases from V and 1 base from J, with 7 bases in between. CDR3 length equals 15 residues.

The chain is built from TRBV5-1 and TRBJ2-3; D possibly corresponds to TRBD2 (5 bases). Germline-derived CDR1 and CDR2 are SGHRS and YFSETQ. V lost 4 bases, J lost 0 bases, and 21 bases lay in between. The CDR3 totals 18 residues. The CDR3 region is CASSHFQRRFASTDTQYF. CDR3 nucleotides: TGCGCCAGCAGCCATTTTCAGCGGCGATTCGCAAGCACAGATACGCAGTATTTT.

This sequence joins TRBV20-1 and TRBJ1-2, with unresolved D. From germline, CDR1 is DFQATT and CDR2 SNEGSKA (reference sequence). Deletions cut 0 bases from V and 10 bases from J, with 6 bases between. The CDR3 totals 10 residues. CDR3 loop: CSARDYLYTF. The CDR3 DNA is TGCAGTGCTAGAGATTACCTCTACACCTTC.

The CDR3 loop is CASSWRQLGYNEQFF. In nucleotides, the CDR3 is TGTGCCAGCAGCTGGAGACAGTTGGGATACAATGAGCAGTTCTTC. The rearrangement links TRBV7-9 to TRBJ2-1; perhaps TRBD1 as D (5 bases). Per germline, CDR1 SEHNR and CDR2 FQNEAQ (reference sequence). The CDR3 covers 15 residues. The V end was cut by 4 bases, the J end by 4 bases, with 14 bases between.

J is TRBJ2-7 and V is TRBV20-1; no firm D call. Germline CDR1 DFQATT, CDR2 SNEGSKA (reference sequence). V gave up 6 bases and J gave up 3 bases, with 15 bases separating them. The CDR3 has 13 residues. In nucleotides, the CDR3 is TGCAGTGCGCTAGAGATGGGCCTCTACGAGCAGTACTTC. It yields the protein CSALEMGLYEQYF.

This chain links TRBV20-1 with TRBJ2-7; 8 nucleotides match TRBD2. Germline CDR1 DFQATT, CDR2 SNEGSKA (reference sequence). The V segment lost 5 bases and the J segment 4 bases; nucleotides outside the gene matches: 13. The CDR3 sequence is 15 residues long. The CDR3 spells CSALRSGGDIYEQYF. DNA of the CDR3: TGCAGTGCTCTAAGAAGCGGGGGCGATATATACGAGCAGTACTTC.

Notes on this clonotype: A junction end diverges from the germline sequence, so it may reflect a read error. The chain has TRBV9 and TRBJ1-1, with TRBD1 matching 7 bases. The CDR3 is 15 amino acids. In germline, CDR1 is SGDLS, CDR2 YYNGEE. CDR3 nucleotides: TGTGGCAGCAGCCCAAGGACAGGTATGAACACTGAGGCTTTCTTT. This codes for CGSSPRTGMNTEAFF.

The chain recombines TRBV19 with TRBJ2-2; tentatively, D is TRBD2 (6 bases). Trimming removed 5 bases from V and 0 bases from J, with 16 bases in between. The length of the CDR3 is 17 residues. In germline, CDR1 is LNHDA, CDR2 SQIVND (reference sequence). The CDR3: CASSDHGLFANTGELFF. DNA for the CDR3: TGTGCCAGTAGTGACCACGGACTATTCGCGAACACCGGGGAGCTGTTTTTT.

The chain combines TRBV15 with TRBJ2-3; unclear D gene. Per germline, CDR1 LNHNV and CDR2 YYDKDF (reference sequence). The CDR3 length is 14 residues. V lost 5 bases, J lost 4 bases, and 13 bases lay in between. In DNA form, the CDR3 reads TGTGCCACCAGCGGCCTCAAATGGGCAGATACGCAGTATTTT. It yields the protein CATSGLKWADTQYF. The complete variable domain, with remaining parts taken from reference TRBV15 and TRBJ2-3, reads DAMVIQNPRYQVTQFGKPVTLSCSQTLNHNVMYWYQQKSSQAPKLLFHYYDKDFNNEADTPDNFQSRRPNTSFCFLDIRSPGLGDTAMYLCATSGLKWADTQYFGPGTRLTVL.

The rearrangement joins TRBV7-3 to TRBJ2-7; 8 nucleotides line up with TRBD2. V trimming: 5 bases; J trimming: 4 bases; junction bases outside the gene matches: 4. The CDR3 sequence is 13 residues long. Looked up from germline, CDR1 is SGHTA and CDR2 is FQGTGA. The CDR3 sequence is CASSATSAYEQYF. CDR3 coding DNA: TGTGCCAGCAGCGCGACTAGCGCGTACGAGCAGTACTTC.

Comments on this clonotype: Since the CDR3 does not end with the conserved phenylalanine or tryptophan, this likely comes from a read error. The chain uses TRBV20-1 and TRBJ2-3; perhaps TRBD2 as D (5 bases). CDR3 length: 14 residues. CDR1 and CDR2 from the germline V gene are DFQATT and SNEGSKA (reference sequence). The ends were cut back, 1 base at V and 0 bases at J, with 8 bases in the middle. The DNA of the CDR3 is TGCAGTGCTAGAGGGAGGACTAGCACAGATACGCAGTATTCT. Translation gives CSARGRTSTDTQYS.

Comments on this clonotype: Compared with germline, one end of the junction differs, possibly owing to a read error. This chain links TRBV7-9 with TRBJ2-7; D perhaps matches TRBD2 (6 bases). In germline, CDR1 is SEHNR, CDR2 FQNEAQ (reference sequence). This CDR3 region has 16 residues. The CDR3 spells CASSLAAGTRTYEQYF. CDR3 DNA sequence: TGTGCCAGCAGTTTAGCGGCCGGGACGCGAACCTACGAGCAGTACTTC. Full variable domain (remainder filled in from reference TRBV7-9 and TRBJ2-7): DTGVSQNPRHKITKRGQNVTFRCDPISEHNRLYWYRQTLGQGPEFLTYFQNEAQLEKSRLLSDRFSAERPKGSFSTLEIQRTEQGDSAMYLCASSLAAGTRTYEQYFGPGTRLTVT.

The V call is TRBV25-1, the J call TRBJ1-2, with TRBD1 matching over 7 bases. Germline V lookup: CDR1 MGHDK, CDR2 SYGVNS. This CDR3 has 13 residues. The junction had 7 bases not matched to a gene; V was cut back by 4 bases and J by 8 bases. The CDR3 nucleotides read TGTGCCAGCAGTGGTCACGACAGGGTCGGCTACACCTTC. It specifies CASSGHDRVGYTF.

This clonotype was counted many times. The rearrangement links TRBV4-2 to TRBJ2-3; D is possibly TRBD1 or TRBD2 (6 bases each). V lost 4 bases and J 0 bases, leaving 11 bases between the germline ends. The length of the CDR3 is 15 residues. CDR1 is LGHNA and CDR2 is YNFKEQ in the germline V gene. CDR3 region: CASSPLGGSTDTQYF. CDR3 nucleotides: TGTGCCAGCAGCCCGCTAGGGGGGAGCACAGATACGCAGTATTTT.

The CDR3 bases are TGTGCCAGCAGCCAAGATGAGACTAGCGGGGCCAACGTCCTGACTTTC. It yields the protein CASSQDETSGANVLTF. This chain uses TRBV4-2 with TRBJ2-6, with 7 bases that match TRBD2. This CDR3 is built from 16 residues. J lost 4 bases, V lost 0 bases, and 3 bases had no gene match. Germline-derived CDR1 and CDR2 are LGHNA and YNFKEQ.

The rearrangement joins TRBV24-1 to TRBJ1-4, with D unresolved. Germline assignment: CDR1 KGHDR and CDR2 SFDVKD. The CDR3 extends over 13 amino acids. V was pared by 7 bases and J by 11 bases, with 16 bases between. The CDR3 DNA sequence: TGTGCCACCAGCCGGCCTGAGGAGGATAAACTGTTTTTT. Protein sequence: CATSRPEEDKLFF.

V gene TRBV2 combines with J gene TRBJ2-3; 8 bases are a match to TRBD2. In germline, CDR1 is SNHLY, CDR2 FYNNEI. Germline trimming cut 5 bases from V and 6 bases from J; bases unmatched to any gene: 4. The length of the CDR3 is 13 residues. The CDR3 is CASSPGLVDTQYF. The CDR3 bases are TGTGCCAGCAGTCCGGGACTAGTGGATACGCAGTATTTT.

The chain combines TRBV20-1 with TRBJ1-1, with 8 positions matching TRBD1. This CDR3 region has 20 residues. The V and J ends lost 6 bases and 1 base, in that order; junction bases with no gene match: 25. Looked up from germline, CDR1 is DFQATT and CDR2 is SNEGSKA (reference sequence). This CDR3 reads CSAETRDRKTRHSTNTEAFF. The CDR3 DNA is TGCAGTGCCGAAACTCGGGACAGGAAGACGAGGCACTCGACGAACACTGAAGCTTTCTTT.

This chain joins TRBV6-2 or TRBV6-3 and TRBJ1-2; D is possibly TRBD1 (6 bases). This CDR3 is 14 amino acids long. Trimming removed 6 bases at V and 4 bases at J, with 15 bases between. Germline lookup yields CDR1 MNHEY and CDR2 SVGEGT. The chain's CDR3 is CASSLQGFSYGYTF. The CDR3 DNA follows: TGTGCCAGCAGCTTGCAGGGGTTTAGCTATGGCTACACCTTC.